Listed here is a single T cell receptor (beta chain). Its specificity is not known. 5'RACE with constant-segment primers built TCRalpha and TCRbeta cDNA libraries with UMIs. TCRdb called the 5' RACE reads again in MiXCR, with one record for every CDR3 protein. The table includes more than 85,000 distinct CDR3 sequences, 11% detected once. This record comes from a study of T-cell memory formation after mild COVID-19. Overall study findings and caveats: Pre-infection memory carried some responding clones, suggesting that cross-reactive memory joined. Clones contracting day 15 to 85 were balanced CD4/CD8; later expanders leaned CD4+.

V was pared by 2 bases and J by 5 bases, with 16 bases between. Germline V gene data show CDR1 as KGHSH and CDR2 as LQKENI. The CDR3 runs to 17 residues. This rearrangement joins TRBV18 to TRBJ2-6; D tentatively reads TRBD1 or TRBD2 (5 bases each). Material: PBMCs or a T cell subset sorted from them (not recorded which). The sequence derives from a young man who had mild COVID-19 (a few samples of this study predate the infection). Cell type and time point are not known. Here the CDR3 DNA reads TGTGCCAGCTCACCAGGTCCTATGGGGGAACGGGCCAACGTCCTGACTTTC. Its protein product is CASSPGPMGERANVLTF.